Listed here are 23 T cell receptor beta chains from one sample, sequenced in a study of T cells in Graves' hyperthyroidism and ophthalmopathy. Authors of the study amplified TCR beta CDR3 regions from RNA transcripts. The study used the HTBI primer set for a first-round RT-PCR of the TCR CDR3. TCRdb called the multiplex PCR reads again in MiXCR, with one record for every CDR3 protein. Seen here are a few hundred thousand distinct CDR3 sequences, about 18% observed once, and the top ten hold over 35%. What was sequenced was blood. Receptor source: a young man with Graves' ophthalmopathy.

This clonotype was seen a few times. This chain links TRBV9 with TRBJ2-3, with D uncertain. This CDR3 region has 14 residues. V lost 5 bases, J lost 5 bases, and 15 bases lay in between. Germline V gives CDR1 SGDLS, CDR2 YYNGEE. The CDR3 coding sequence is TGTGCCAGCAGTGGTGGGGTTAGTCAAGATACGCAGTATTTT. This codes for CASSGGVSQDTQYF.

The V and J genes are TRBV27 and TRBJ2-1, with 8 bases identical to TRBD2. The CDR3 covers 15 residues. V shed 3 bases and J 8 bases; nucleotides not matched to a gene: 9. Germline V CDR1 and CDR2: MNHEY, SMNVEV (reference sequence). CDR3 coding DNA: TGTGCCAGCAGTTTCGGGGGGGGGCCGGTGTATGAGCAGTTCTTC. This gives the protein CASSFGGGPVYEQFF.

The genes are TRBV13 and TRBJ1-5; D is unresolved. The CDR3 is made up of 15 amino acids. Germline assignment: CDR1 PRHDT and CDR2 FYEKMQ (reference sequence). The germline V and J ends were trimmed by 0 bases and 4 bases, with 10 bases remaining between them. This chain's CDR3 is CASSLGALGNQPQHF. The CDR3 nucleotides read TGTGCCAGCAGCTTAGGCGCCCTTGGGAATCAGCCCCAGCATTTT.

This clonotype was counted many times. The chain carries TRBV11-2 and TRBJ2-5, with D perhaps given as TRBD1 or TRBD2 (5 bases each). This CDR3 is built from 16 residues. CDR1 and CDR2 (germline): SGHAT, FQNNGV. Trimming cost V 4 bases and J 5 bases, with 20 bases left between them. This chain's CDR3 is CASSSRDPRGVETQYF. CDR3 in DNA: TGTGCCAGCAGCTCACGGGACCCTAGAGGGGTGGAGACCCAGTACTTC. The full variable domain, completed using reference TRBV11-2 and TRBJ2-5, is EAGVAQSPRYKIIEKRQSVAFWCNPISGHATLYWYQQILGQGPKLLIQFQNNGVVDDSQLPKDRFSAERLKGVDSTLKIQPAKLEDSAVYLCASSSRDPRGVETQYFGPGTRLLVL.

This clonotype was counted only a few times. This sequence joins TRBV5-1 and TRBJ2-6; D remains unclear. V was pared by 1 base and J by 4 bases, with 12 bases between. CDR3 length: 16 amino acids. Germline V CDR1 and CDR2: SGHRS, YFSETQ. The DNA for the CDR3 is TGCGCCAGCAGCTTGACCACAGTCGCGGGGGCCAACGTCCTGACTTTC. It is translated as CASSLTTVAGANVLTF.

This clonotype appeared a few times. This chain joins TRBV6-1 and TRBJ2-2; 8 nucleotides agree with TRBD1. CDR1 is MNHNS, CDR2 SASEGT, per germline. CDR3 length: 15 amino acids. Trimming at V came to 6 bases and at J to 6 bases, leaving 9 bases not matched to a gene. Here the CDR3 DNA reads TGTGCCAGCAGCAGGGGGCCCTCCCTAGCCGGGGAGCTGTTTTTT. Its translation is CASSRGPSLAGELFF.

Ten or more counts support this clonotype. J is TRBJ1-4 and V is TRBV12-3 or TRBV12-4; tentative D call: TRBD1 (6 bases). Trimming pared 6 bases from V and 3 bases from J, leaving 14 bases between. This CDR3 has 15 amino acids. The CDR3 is CASRPTGPANEKLFF. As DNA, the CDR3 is TGTGCCAGCAGGCCTACAGGGCCGGCTAATGAAAAACTGTTTTTT.

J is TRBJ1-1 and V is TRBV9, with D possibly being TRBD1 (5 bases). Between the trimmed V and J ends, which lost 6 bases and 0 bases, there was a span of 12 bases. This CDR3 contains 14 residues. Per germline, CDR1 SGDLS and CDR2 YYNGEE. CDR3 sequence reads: CASTPLGVNTEAFF. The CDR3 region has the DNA TGTGCCAGCACCCCGCTGGGGGTGAACACTGAAGCTTTCTTT.

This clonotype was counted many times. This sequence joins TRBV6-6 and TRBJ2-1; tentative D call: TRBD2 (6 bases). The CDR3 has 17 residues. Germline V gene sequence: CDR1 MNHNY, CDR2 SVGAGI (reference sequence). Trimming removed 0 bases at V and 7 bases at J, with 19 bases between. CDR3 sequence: CASSYSTVGGERNEQFF. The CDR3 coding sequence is TGTGCCAGCAGTTACTCGACGGTCGGGGGTGAGAGAAATGAGCAGTTCTTC.

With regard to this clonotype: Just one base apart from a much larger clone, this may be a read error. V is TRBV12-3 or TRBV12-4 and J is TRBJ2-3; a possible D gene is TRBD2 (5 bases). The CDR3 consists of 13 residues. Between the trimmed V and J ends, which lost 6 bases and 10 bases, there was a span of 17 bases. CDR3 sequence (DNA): TGTGCCAGCAGGAGGGAACCCCGCTCGGCGCAGTATTTT. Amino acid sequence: CASRREPRSAQYF.

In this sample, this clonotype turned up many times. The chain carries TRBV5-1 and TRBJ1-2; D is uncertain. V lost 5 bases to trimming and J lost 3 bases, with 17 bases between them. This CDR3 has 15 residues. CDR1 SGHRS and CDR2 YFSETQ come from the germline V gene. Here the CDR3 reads CASSLANGGDYGYTF. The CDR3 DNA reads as TGCGCCAGCAGTTTAGCCAACGGAGGCGACTATGGCTACACCTTC.

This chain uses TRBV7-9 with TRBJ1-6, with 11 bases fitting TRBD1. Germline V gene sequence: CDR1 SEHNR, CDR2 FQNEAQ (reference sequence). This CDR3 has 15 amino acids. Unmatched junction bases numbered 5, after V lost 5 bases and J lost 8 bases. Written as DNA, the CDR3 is TGTGCCAGCAGCCAGGGACAGGGGGGTGATTCACCCCTCCACTTT. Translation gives CASSQGQGGDSPLHF.

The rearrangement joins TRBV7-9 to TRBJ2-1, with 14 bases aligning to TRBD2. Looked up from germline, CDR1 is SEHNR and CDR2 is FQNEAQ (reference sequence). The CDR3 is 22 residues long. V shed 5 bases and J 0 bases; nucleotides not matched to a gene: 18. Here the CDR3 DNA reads TGTGCCAGCAGCGAGCGGATGACTAGCGGGGGGGCCCTTTTTAGCTCCTACAATGAGCAGTTCTTC. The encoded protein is CASSERMTSGGALFSSYNEQFF.

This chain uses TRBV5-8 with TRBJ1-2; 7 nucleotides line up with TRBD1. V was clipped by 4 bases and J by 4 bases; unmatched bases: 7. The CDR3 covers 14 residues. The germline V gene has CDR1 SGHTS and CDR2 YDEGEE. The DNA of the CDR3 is TGTGCCAGCAGCGACGGGACAGCGACCTATGGCTACACCTTC. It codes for CASSDGTATYGYTF.

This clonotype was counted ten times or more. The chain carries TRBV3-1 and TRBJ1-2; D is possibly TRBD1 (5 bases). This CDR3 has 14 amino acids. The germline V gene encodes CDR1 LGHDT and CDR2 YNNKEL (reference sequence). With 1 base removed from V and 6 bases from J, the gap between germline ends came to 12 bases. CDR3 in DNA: TGTGCCAGCAGCCAAGCTTGGGACCTTAATGGCTACACCTTC. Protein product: CASSQAWDLNGYTF.

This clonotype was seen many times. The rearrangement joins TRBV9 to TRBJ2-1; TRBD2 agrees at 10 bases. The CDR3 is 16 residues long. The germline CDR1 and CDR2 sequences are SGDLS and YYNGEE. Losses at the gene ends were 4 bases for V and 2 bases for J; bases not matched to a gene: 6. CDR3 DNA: TGTGCCAGCAGCCACAGCGGGGGGGTAGCCTACAATGAGCAGTTCTTC. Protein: CASSHSGGVAYNEQFF.

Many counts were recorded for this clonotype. This CDR3 is CASSPSGTRLSPQHF. Written as DNA, the CDR3 is TGTGCCAGCAGCCCATCCGGGACGAGACTATCGCCCCAGCATTTT. This rearrangement joins TRBV3-1 to TRBJ1-5; maybe TRBD1 (5 bases). From germline, CDR1 is LGHDT and CDR2 YNNKEL (reference sequence). This CDR3 contains 15 residues. V dropped 4 bases and J dropped 9 bases, with 19 bases sitting between them.

CDR3 bases: TGCGCCAGCAGCCCAGGGGCAGGTCCGTATGAGCAGTTCTTC. It translates to CASSPGAGPYEQFF. The gene calls are TRBV4-1 and TRBJ2-1; weak D call: TRBD1 (6 bases). CDR3 length: 14 amino acids. Germline lookup yields CDR1 MGHRA and CDR2 YSYEKL. Trimming pared 4 bases from V and 8 bases from J, leaving 15 bases between.

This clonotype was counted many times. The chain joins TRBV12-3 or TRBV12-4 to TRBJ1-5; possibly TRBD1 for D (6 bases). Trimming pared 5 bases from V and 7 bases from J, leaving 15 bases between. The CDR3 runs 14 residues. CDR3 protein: CASSTNSGEQPQHF. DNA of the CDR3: TGTGCCAGCAGTACAAACTCAGGGGAACAGCCCCAGCATTTT.

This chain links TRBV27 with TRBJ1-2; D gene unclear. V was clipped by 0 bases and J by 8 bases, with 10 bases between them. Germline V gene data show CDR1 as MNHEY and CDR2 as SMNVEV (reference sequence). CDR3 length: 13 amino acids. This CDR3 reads CASSLSGGGGYTF. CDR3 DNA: TGTGCCAGCAGTTTATCGGGAGGAGGAGGCTACACCTTC.

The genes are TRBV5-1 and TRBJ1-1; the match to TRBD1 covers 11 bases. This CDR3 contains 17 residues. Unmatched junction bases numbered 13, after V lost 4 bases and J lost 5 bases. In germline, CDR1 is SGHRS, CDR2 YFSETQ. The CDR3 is CASSHGTAGQGGTEAFF. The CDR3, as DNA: TGCGCCAGCAGCCACGGGACAGCGGGACAGGGGGGGACTGAAGCTTTCTTT.

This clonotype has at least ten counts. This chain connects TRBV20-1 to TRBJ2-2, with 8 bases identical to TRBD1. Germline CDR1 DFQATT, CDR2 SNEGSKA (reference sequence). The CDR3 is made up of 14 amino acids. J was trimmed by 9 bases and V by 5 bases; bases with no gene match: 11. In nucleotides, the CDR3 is TGCAGTGCTCGGACTTCAACAGGGGGAAGGGAGCTGTTTTTT. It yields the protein CSARTSTGGRELFF.

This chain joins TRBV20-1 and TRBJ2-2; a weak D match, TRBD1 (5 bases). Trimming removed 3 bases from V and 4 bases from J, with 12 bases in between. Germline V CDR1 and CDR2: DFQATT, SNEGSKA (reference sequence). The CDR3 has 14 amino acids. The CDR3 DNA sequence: TGCAGTGCTAGGACTCAGGGAAGCACCGGGGAGCTGTTTTTT. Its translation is CSARTQGSTGELFF.